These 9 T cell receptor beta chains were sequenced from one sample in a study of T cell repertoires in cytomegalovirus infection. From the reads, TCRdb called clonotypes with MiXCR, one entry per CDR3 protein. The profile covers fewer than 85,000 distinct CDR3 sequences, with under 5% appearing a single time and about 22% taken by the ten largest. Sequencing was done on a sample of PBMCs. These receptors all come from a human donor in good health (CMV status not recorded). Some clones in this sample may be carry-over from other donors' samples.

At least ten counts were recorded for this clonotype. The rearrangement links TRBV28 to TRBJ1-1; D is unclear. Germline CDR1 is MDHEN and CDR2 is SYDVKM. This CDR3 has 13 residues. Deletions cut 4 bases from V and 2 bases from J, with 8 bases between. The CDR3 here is CASSSPPNTEAFF. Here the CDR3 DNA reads TGTGCCAGCAGTTCCCCCCCCAACACTGAAGCTTTCTTT.

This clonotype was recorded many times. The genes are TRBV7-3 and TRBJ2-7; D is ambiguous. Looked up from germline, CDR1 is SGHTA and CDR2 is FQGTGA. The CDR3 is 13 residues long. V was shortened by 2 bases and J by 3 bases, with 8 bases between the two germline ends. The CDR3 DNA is TGTGCCAGCAGCTTACGGGCCGACTACGAGCAGTACTTC. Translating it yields CASSLRADYEQYF.

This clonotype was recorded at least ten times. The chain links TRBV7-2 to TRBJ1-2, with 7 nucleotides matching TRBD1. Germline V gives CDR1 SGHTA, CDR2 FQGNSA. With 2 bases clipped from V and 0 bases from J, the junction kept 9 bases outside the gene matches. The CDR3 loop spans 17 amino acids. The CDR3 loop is CASSLLGGTAPNYGYTF. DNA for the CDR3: TGTGCCAGCAGCTTATTGGGTGGGACAGCTCCTAACTATGGCTACACCTTC.

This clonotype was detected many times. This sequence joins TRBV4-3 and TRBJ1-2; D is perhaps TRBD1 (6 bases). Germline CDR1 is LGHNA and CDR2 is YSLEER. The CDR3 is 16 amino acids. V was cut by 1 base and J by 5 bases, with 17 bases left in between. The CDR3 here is CASSQGWTQGRYGYTF. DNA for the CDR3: TGCGCCAGCAGCCAAGGTTGGACCCAGGGGAGGTATGGCTACACCTTC.

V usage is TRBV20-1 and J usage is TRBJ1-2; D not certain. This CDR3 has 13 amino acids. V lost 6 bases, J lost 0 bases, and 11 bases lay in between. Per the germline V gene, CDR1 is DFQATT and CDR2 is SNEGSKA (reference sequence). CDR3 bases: TGCAGTGCGTCCTCGCGCTCTAACTATGGCTACACCTTC. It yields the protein CSASSRSNYGYTF.

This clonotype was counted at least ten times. The CDR3 sequence is CASSLQRGAYNEQFF. CDR3 DNA: TGTGCCAGCAGCTTACAGCGGGGGGCCTACAATGAGCAGTTCTTC. This chain joins TRBV7-2 and TRBJ2-1; 9 bases line up with TRBD2. Germline loops: CDR1 SGHTA, CDR2 FQGNSA. The J segment lost 2 bases and the V segment lost 2 bases, leaving 1 base of the junction unmatched. The CDR3 spans 15 residues.

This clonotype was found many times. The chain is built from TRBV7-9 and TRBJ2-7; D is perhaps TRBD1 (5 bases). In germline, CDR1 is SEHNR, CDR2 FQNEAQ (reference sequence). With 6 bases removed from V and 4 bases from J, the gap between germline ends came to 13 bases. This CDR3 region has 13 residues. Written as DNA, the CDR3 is TGTGCCAGCAGGTCGGACACCACTTACGAGCAGTACTTC. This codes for CASRSDTTYEQYF.

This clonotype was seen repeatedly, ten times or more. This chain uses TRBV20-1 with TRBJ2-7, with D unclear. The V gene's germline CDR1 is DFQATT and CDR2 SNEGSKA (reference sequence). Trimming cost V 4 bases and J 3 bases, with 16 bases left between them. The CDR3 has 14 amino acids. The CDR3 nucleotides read TGCAGTGCTACCTCGCGGCCGCGCCTCTACGAGCAGTACTTC. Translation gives CSATSRPRLYEQYF.

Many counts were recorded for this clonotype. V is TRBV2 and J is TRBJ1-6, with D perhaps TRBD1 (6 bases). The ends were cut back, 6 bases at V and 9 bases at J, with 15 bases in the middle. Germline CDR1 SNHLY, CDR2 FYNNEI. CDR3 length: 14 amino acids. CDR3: CASRLTGPSSPLHF. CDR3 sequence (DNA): TGTGCCAGCAGACTTACAGGGCCCTCTTCACCCCTCCACTTT.